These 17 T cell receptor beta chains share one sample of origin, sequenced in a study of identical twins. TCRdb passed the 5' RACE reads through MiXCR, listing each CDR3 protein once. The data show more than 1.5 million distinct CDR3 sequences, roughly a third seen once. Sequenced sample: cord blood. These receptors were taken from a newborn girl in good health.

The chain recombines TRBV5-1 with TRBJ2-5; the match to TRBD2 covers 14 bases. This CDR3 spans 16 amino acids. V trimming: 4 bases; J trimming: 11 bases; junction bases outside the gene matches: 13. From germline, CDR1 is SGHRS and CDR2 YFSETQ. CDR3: CASSPSGLAGVGEQYF. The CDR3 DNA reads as TGCGCCAGCAGCCCGTCGGGACTAGCGGGAGTCGGTGAGCAGTACTTC. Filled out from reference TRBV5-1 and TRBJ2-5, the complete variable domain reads KAGVTQTPRYLIKTRGQQVTLSCSPISGHRSVSWYQQTPGQGLQFLFEYFSETQRNKGNFPGRFSGRQFSNSRSEMNVSTLELGDSALYLCASSPSGLAGVGEQYFGPGTRLLVL.

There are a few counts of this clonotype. The CDR3 region is CASSGGSTGHYEQYF. In DNA form, the CDR3 reads TGTGCCAGCAGTGGGGGTTCCACAGGGCACTACGAGCAGTACTTC. The rearrangement uses TRBV2 and TRBJ2-7; perhaps TRBD1 as D (6 bases). CDR3 length: 15 amino acids. The germline V gene encodes CDR1 SNHLY and CDR2 FYNNEI. V gave up 4 bases and J gave up 3 bases, with 16 bases separating them.

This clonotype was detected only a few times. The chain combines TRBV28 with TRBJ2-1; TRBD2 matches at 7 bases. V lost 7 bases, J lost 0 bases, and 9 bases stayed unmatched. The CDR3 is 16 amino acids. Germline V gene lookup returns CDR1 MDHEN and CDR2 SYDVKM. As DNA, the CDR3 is TGTGCCAGCAAGCTCTGGGCTAGCGGCTCCTACAATGAGCAGTTCTTC. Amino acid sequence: CASKLWASGSYNEQFF.

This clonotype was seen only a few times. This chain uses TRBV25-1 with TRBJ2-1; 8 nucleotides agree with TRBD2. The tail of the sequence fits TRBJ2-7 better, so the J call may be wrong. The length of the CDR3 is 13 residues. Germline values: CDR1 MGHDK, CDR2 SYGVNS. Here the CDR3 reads CASSSGSYNEQYF. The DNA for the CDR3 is TGTGCCAGCAGTAGCGGGAGCTACAATGAGCAGTACTTC.

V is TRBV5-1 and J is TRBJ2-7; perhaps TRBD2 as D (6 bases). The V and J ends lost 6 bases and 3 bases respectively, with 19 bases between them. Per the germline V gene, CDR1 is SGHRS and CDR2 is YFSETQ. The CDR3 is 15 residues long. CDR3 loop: CASKSKVSGDYEQYF. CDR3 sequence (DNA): TGCGCCAGCAAATCGAAGGTTAGCGGAGACTACGAGCAGTACTTC. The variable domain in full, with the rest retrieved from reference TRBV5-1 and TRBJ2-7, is KAGVTQTPRYLIKTRGQQVTLSCSPISGHRSVSWYQQTPGQGLQFLFEYFSETQRNKGNFPGRFSGRQFSNSRSEMNVSTLELGDSALYLCASKSKVSGDYEQYFGPGTRLTVT.

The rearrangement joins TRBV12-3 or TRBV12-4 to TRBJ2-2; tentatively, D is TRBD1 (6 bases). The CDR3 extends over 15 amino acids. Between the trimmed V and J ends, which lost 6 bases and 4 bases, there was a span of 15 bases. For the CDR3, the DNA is TGTGCCAGCAGAGCAGGGGCGAGGGGCACCGGGGAGCTGTTTTTT. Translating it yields CASRAGARGTGELFF.

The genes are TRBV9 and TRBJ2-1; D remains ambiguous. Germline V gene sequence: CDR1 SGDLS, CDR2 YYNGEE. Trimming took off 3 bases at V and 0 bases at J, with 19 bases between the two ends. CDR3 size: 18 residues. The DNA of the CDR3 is TGTGCCAGCAGCGCGTTCTCCAGGCTTCCCAGCTCCTACAATGAGCAGTTCTTC. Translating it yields CASSAFSRLPSSYNEQFF.

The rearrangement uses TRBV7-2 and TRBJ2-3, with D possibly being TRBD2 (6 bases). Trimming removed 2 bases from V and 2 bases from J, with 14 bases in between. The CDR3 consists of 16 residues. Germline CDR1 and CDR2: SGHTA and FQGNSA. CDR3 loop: CASSLSPGAITDTQYF. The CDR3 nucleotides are TGTGCCAGCAGCTTATCGCCGGGAGCGATCACAGATACGCAGTATTTT. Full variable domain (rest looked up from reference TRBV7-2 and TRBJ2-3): GAGVSQSPSNKVTEKGKDVELRCDPISGHTALYWYRQSLGQGLEFLIYFQGNSAPDKSGLPSDRFSAERTGGSVSTLTIQRTQQEDSAVYLCASSLSPGAITDTQYFGPGTRLTVL.

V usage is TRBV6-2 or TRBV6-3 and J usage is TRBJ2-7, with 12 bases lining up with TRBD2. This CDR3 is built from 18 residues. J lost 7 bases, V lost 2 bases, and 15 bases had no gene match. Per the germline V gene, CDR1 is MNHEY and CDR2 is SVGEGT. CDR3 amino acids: CASSYRLAGGSSYNEQYF. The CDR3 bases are TGTGCCAGCAGTTACCGTCTAGCGGGGGGGAGCTCCTACAATGAGCAGTACTTC.

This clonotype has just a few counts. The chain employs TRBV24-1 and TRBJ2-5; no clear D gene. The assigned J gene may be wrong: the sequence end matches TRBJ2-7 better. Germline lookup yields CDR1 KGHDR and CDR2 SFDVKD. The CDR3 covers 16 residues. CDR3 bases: TGTGCCACCAGTGATTTCCCCATTTTCGATATCTACGAGCAGTACTTC. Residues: CATSDFPIFDIYEQYF.

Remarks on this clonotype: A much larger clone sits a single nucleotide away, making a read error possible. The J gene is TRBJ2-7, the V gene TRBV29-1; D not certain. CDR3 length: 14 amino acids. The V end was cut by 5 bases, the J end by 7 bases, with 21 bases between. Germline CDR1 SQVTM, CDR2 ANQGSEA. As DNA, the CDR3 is TGCAGCGTTAAAGCTCCCCCAGGTCCCAATGAGCAGTACTTC. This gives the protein CSVKAPPGPNEQYF.

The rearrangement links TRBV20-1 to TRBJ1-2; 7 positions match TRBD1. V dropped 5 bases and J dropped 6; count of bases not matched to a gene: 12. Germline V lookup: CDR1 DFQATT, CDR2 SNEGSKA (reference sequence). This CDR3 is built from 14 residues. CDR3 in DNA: TGCAGTGCTCACACCACAGGGGCCTCAAATGGCTACACCTTC. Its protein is CSAHTTGASNGYTF.

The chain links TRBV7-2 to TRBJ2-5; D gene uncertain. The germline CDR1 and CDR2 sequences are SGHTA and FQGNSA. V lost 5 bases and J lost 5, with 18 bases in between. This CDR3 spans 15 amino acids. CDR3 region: CASSPRTGPRETQYF. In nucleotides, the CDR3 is TGTGCCAGCAGCCCCAGGACCGGGCCTCGCGAGACCCAGTACTTC.

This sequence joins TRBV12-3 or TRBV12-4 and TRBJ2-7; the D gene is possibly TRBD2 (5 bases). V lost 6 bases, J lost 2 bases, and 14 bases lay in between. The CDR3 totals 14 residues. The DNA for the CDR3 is TGTGCCAGCAGCCCGGACGGAGGAGCCTACGAGCAGTACTTC. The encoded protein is CASSPDGGAYEQYF.

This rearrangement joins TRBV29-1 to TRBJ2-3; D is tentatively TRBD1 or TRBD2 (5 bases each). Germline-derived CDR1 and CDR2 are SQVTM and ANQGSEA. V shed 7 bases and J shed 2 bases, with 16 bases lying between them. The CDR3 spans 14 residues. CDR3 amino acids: CSAGTGSLTDTQYF. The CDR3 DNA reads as TGCAGCGCGGGGACCGGAAGTCTCACAGATACGCAGTATTTT.

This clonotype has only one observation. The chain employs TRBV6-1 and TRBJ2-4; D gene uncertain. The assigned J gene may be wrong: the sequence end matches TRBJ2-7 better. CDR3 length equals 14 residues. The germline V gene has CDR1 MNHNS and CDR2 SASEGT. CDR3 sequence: CASSVSPVAYEQYF. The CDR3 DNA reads TGTGCCAGCAGTGTGAGCCCGGTGGCCTACGAGCAGTACTTC.

Here the CDR3 reads CSVGDNGSPLHF. For the CDR3, the DNA is TGCAGCGTTGGGGACAATGGGTCACCCCTCCACTTT. V usage is TRBV29-1 and J usage is TRBJ1-6, with D possibly being TRBD1 (6 bases). In germline, CDR1 is SQVTM, CDR2 ANQGSEA. The CDR3 sequence is 12 residues long. The V gene lost 4 bases and the J gene lost 10 bases, with 11 bases spanning the gap. Full variable domain (missing parts from reference TRBV29-1 and TRBJ1-6): SAVISQKPSRDICQRGTSLTIQCQVDSQVTMMFWYRQQPGQSLTLIATANQGSEATYESGFVIDKFPISRPNLTFSTLTVSNMSPEDSSIYLCSVGDNGSPLHFGNGTRLTVT.